This TCR beta chain originates from a study of blood T cell repertoires in COVID-19. Study-level information: PBMCs, B-cell-depleted T cells, or T cells provided the cDNA or gDNA that made up the material.

Unmatched junction bases numbered 2, after V lost 6 bases and J lost 1 base. The CDR3 is 15 amino acids. Per the germline V gene, CDR1 is MNHEY and CDR2 is SMNVEV (reference sequence). As handled by the study authors: Nucleated cell number was recorded as an estimate derived from reference gene primer amplification. Clones were read by immunoSEQ multiplex PCR, and TCRdb kept only the in-frame ones, dropping some. The D gene and trimming were derived from the DNA, and the V and J assignments and clone size from that table. Of fewer than 650,000 clones in the sample, about 89% were seen once. Seattle patients were enrolled during active infection and followed longitudinally. This clone has only a few counts.

The TCR originated in a woman aged 45-59 years with COVID-19, enrolled during active disease. Sequencing was done on a sample of peripheral blood. The chain links TRBV27 to TRBJ1-5; 11 bases fit TRBD1. The CDR3 coding sequence is TGTGCCAGCAGAAGGGACAGGGGGAGCAATCAGCCCCAGCATTTT. Translated: CASRRDRGSNQPQHF.